The text below deals with one TCR beta chain. At one of its ends the junction is not consistent with the germline gene, which may arise from a read error. A second PCR of roughly 7 to 11 cycles used a sample-barcoded 5' primer and a J-beta primer mix. TCRdb ran MiXCR on the 5' RACE reads and lists one entry per CDR3 protein. This table holds some 760,000 distinct CDR3 sequences, 20% to 25% found once. The CDR3 sequence is 11 residues long. Germline CDR1 is SQVTM and CDR2 is ANQGSEA. This record belongs to a study of blood T cells in healthy people across ages. The sample also formed part of further work on T cells of mothers and their children.

This sequence originates from a boy aged 5 to 17 in good health. This chain links TRBV29-1 with TRBJ1-1; D remains unclear. The sequenced sample consisted of blood. In DNA, the CDR3 is TGCAGCGTTGAAGGTCAGACTGGAGCTTTCTTT. It encodes CSVEGQTGAFF.